Listed here are 10 T cell receptor beta chains from one sample, sequenced in a study of blood T cell repertoires in COVID-19. The table came from immunoSEQ multiplex PCR; TCRdb's copy has only in-frame clones and leaves some out. Of some 100,000 clones listed, about nine tenths were seen once; the top ten hold 6% to 9.5%. Material for sequencing was peripheral blood. These receptors all stem from a man in his 70s who had recovered from COVID-19.

The chain recombines TRBV28 with TRBJ1-6, with TRBD1 identical over 8 bases. Germline trimming cut 5 bases from V and 6 bases from J; bases unmatched to any gene: 12. The CDR3 totals 17 residues. Germline V lookup: CDR1 MDHEN, CDR2 SYDVKM. This chain's CDR3 is CASSRISGGQANSPLHF. The CDR3, as DNA: TGTGCCAGCAGTCGCATATCCGGGGGACAGGCTAATTCACCCCTCCACTTT.

This clone was seen a single time. Here the CDR3 DNA reads TGTGCCAGCAGCCTAACGAGGGAGCAGTACTTC. Amino acids: CASSLTREQYF. The chain uses TRBV9 and TRBJ2-7; D not resolved. The V gene lost 4 bases and the J gene lost 7 bases, with 9 bases spanning the gap. Germline assignment: CDR1 SGDLS and CDR2 YYNGEE. The CDR3 is made up of 11 amino acids. The full variable domain, completed using reference TRBV9 and TRBJ2-7, is DSGVTQTPKHLITATGQRVTLRCSPRSGDLSVYWYQQSLDQGLQFLIQYYNGEERAKGNILERFSAQQFPDLHSELNLSSLELGDSALYFCASSLTREQYFGPGTRLTVT.

This clone showed up just a few times. This rearrangement joins TRBV7-2 to TRBJ2-7; 10 bases map to TRBD1. CDR3 size: 14 residues. Germline V CDR1 and CDR2: SGHTA, FQGNSA. J was trimmed by 5 bases and V by 5 bases; bases with no gene match: 6. The CDR3, as DNA: TGTGCCAGCAGCCCCGGGACAGGGGCCAACGAGCAGTACTTC. Its translation is CASSPGTGANEQYF.

V gene TRBV15 combines with J gene TRBJ1-6; 9 bases line up with TRBD1. Losses at the gene ends were 3 bases for V and 9 bases for J; bases not matched to a gene: 6. Germline lookup yields CDR1 LNHNV and CDR2 YYDKDF (reference sequence). This CDR3 has 15 residues. CDR3 coding DNA: TGTGCCACCAGCAGCCGCGGACAGGGGAGTTCACCCCTCCACTTT. Translated: CATSSRGQGSSPLHF.

The CDR3 protein is CASSSPGDRRTGELFF. In nucleotides, the CDR3 is TGTGCCAGCAGCTCCCCGGGTGACAGGAGGACCGGGGAGCTGTTTTTT. The chain carries TRBV7-3 and TRBJ2-2; D may be TRBD1 (6 bases). V lost 4 bases, J lost 5 bases, and 17 bases lay in between. Germline CDR1 SGHTA, CDR2 FQGTGA. The CDR3 has 16 amino acids.

This chain joins TRBV25-1 and TRBJ2-7; TRBD1 agrees at 8 bases. V lost 6 bases to trimming and J lost 3 bases; unmatched junction nucleotides: 7. Germline V CDR1 and CDR2: MGHDK, SYGVNS. The CDR3 is 14 residues long. DNA for the CDR3: TGTGCCAGCAGGAACGACAGGGGAAACTACGAGCAGTACTTC. Residues: CASRNDRGNYEQYF.

This chain connects TRBV5-1 to TRBJ2-4, with D possibly being TRBD2 (6 bases). The length of the CDR3 is 17 residues. V was trimmed by 2 bases and J by 10 bases, leaving 25 bases between them. The V gene's germline CDR1 is SGHRS and CDR2 YFSETQ. In nucleotides, the CDR3 is TGCGCCAGCAGCTTAGGGACGGACCTTAGCGGAGTCGTTATTCAGTACTTC. Its translation: CASSLGTDLSGVVIQYF.

The genes are TRBV7-2 and TRBJ2-7, with a possible D match to TRBD2 (5 bases). Trimming cost V 3 bases and J 3 bases, with 9 bases left between them. The CDR3 has 13 amino acids. Germline CDR1 is SGHTA and CDR2 is FQGNSA. DNA for the CDR3: TGTGCCAGCAGCTTCCGGGATTACTACGAGCAGTACTTC. Its protein is CASSFRDYYEQYF.

The V gene is TRBV11-2, the J gene TRBJ1-6; D possibly corresponds to TRBD1 (5 bases). Trimming removed 5 bases from V and 6 bases from J, with 14 bases in between. The CDR3 totals 15 residues. CDR1 is SGHAT and CDR2 is FQNNGV in the germline V gene. This chain's CDR3 is CASSAVGGFNSPLHF. The CDR3 region has the DNA TGTGCCAGCAGCGCCGTGGGGGGGTTTAATTCACCCCTCCACTTT. Supplemented by reference TRBV11-2 and TRBJ1-6, the full variable domain reads EAGVAQSPRYKIIEKRQSVAFWCNPISGHATLYWYQQILGQGPKLLIQFQNNGVVDDSQLPKDRFSAERLKGVDSTLKIQPAKLEDSAVYLCASSAVGGFNSPLHFGNGTRLTVT.

This chain connects TRBV28 to TRBJ1-2; 9 positions agree with TRBD1. The CDR3 runs 15 residues. Germline V gives CDR1 MDHEN, CDR2 SYDVKM. Trimming cost V 5 bases and J 5 bases; bases outside gene matches: 9. The CDR3 DNA is TGTGCCAGCAGTCCCCCCGGGACAGGGTCTTATGGCTACACCTTC. Protein product: CASSPPGTGSYGYTF.